One sample yielded the 23 T cell receptor beta chains listed below, sequenced in a study of Graves' ophthalmopathy and Graves' hyperthyroidism. TCR beta CDR3 amplification used RNA transcripts. The authors performed first-round RT-PCR with HTBI primers and then a second-round multiplex PCR. TCRdb ran MiXCR on the multiplex PCR reads and lists one entry per CDR3 protein. The table shows tens of thousands of distinct CDR3 sequences, with approximately 47% occurring only once. The material sequenced was peripheral blood. The receptors shown here come from an adult woman with Graves' ophthalmopathy.

This clonotype has a count of ten or more. V is TRBV6-5 and J is TRBJ2-7; 7 positions agree with TRBD2. The V and J ends lost 8 bases and 4 bases, in that order; junction bases with no gene match: 14. The CDR3 extends over 15 amino acids. In germline, CDR1 is MNHEY, CDR2 SVGAGI. Written as DNA, the CDR3 is TGTGCCAGCTATATGGATCGGGGCGGGAGATACGAGCAGTACTTC. Its protein is CASYMDRGGRYEQYF.

The chain employs TRBV12-3 or TRBV12-4 and TRBJ2-1, with TRBD2 matching over 12 bases. J lost 0 bases, V lost 6 bases, and 9 bases had no gene match. The CDR3 extends over 18 amino acids. The CDR3, as DNA: TGTGCCAGCAGCCCCGGGACTAGCGGGTTTAGCTCCTACAATGAGCAGTTCTTC. Its protein product is CASSPGTSGFSSYNEQFF.

V is TRBV15 and J is TRBJ1-1, with 10 bases aligning to TRBD1. V dropped 2 bases and J dropped 3; count of bases not matched to a gene: 3. Germline V gene sequence: CDR1 LNHNV, CDR2 YYDKDF (reference sequence). CDR3 length equals 15 residues. CDR3 loop: CATSRFGTGDTEAFF. The CDR3 nucleotides are TGTGCCACCAGCAGATTCGGGACAGGGGACACTGAAGCTTTCTTT. The full variable domain, in which reference TRBV15 and TRBJ1-1 provide the parts outside the CDR3, is DAMVIQNPRYQVTQFGKPVTLSCSQTLNHNVMYWYQQKSSQAPKLLFHYYDKDFNNEADTPDNFQSRRPNTSFCFLDIRSPGLGDTAMYLCATSRFGTGDTEAFFGQGTRLTVV.

This clonotype is a singleton in its sample. The junction departs from germline at one end; a sequencing error may be responsible. V and J are TRBV20-1 and TRBJ2-1; D is ambiguous. The CDR3 is made up of 13 amino acids. CDR1 and CDR2 from the germline V gene are DFQATT and SNEGSKA (reference sequence). The CDR3 protein is CSARDIGVGRQFF. The CDR3 DNA follows: TGTAGTGCTAGAGATATTGGGGTAGGTCGGCAGTTCTTC.

This clonotype was detected many times. A read error may produce the germline difference seen at one junction end. This chain connects TRBV3-1 to TRBJ2-5, with TRBD2 matching over 8 bases. CDR3 length: 14 residues. Germline V gene sequence: CDR1 LGHDT, CDR2 YNNKEL (reference sequence). This CDR3 reads CASSELAVQEIQYF. DNA of the CDR3: TGTGCCAGCAGCGAACTAGCGGTCCAAGAGATCCAGTACTTC.

Notes on this clonotype: No conserved phenylalanine or tryptophan ends this CDR3, so it is likely a read error. The limits of the CDR3 on the DNA are not certain, so only TCRdb's listed CDR3 is given. CDR3 residues: CASSSSGLAGEFY. The chain uses TRBV7-2 and TRBJ2-2; the D call of TRBD2 is as the table states it, not checked on the DNA. The CDR3 adds up to 13 amino acids, both ends counted. Per germline, CDR1 SGHTA and CDR2 FQGNSA.

In this sample, this clonotype turned up a few times. A much larger clone is a single base away; this may be a read error. The chain joins TRBV12-3 or TRBV12-4 to TRBJ1-2; D might be TRBD1 (6 bases). The ends were cut back, 5 bases at V and 8 bases at J, with 15 bases in the middle. The CDR3 is 13 amino acids. For the CDR3, the DNA is TGTGCCAGCAGTCTCCGGGGGCGCGGAGGCTACACCTTC. It codes for CASSLRGRGGYTF.

CDR3 in amino acids: CASTPTEGTQYF. DNA for the CDR3: TGTGCCAGCACCCCTACGGAAGGCACGCAGTATTTT. The chain joins TRBV9 to TRBJ2-3; D is uncertain. Trimming left V 6 bases short and J 9 bases short, with 14 bases between. Per germline, CDR1 SGDLS and CDR2 YYNGEE. This CDR3 contains 12 residues.

Comments on this clonotype: A much larger clone lies one base from this, so it may be a read error. The rearrangement joins TRBV3-1 to TRBJ2-5; 8 bases map to TRBD2. CDR1 is LGHDT, CDR2 YNNKEL, per germline (reference sequence). CDR3 length equals 14 residues. The CDR3 DNA reads as TGTGCCGGCAGCGAACTAGCGGTCCAAGAGACCCAGTACTTC. It codes for CAGSELAVQETQYF.

The chain recombines TRBV20-1 with TRBJ2-7; 7 bases agree with TRBD2. CDR1 is DFQATT, CDR2 SNEGSKA, per germline (reference sequence). Trimming at V came to 3 bases and at J to 7 bases, leaving 3 bases not matched to a gene. This CDR3 is built from 11 residues. CDR3 region: CSASGRSEQYF. The CDR3 DNA sequence: TGCAGTGCTAGCGGGAGGTCGGAGCAGTACTTC.

Note on this clonotype: The conserved final phenylalanine or tryptophan is absent from the CDR3, which likely points to a read error. V usage is TRBV6-4 and J usage is TRBJ1-1, with D unresolved. CDR1 and CDR2 (germline): MRHNA, SNTAGT. The CDR3 runs 14 residues. V gave up 5 bases and J gave up 5 bases, with 15 bases separating them. The CDR3 reads CASSPRVGETEAFC. The DNA for the CDR3 is TGTGCCAGCAGTCCCCGGGTTGGGGAAACTGAAGCTTTCTGT.

This clonotype was seen many times. The V call is TRBV6-9, the J call TRBJ2-2; D might be TRBD1 (6 bases). Deletions cut 9 bases from V and 6 bases from J, with 14 bases between. The CDR3 runs 13 residues. Germline V gene lookup returns CDR1 MNHGY and CDR2 SVAAGI. This CDR3 is CARLQGSPGELFF. DNA for the CDR3: TGTGCCAGGCTGCAGGGGTCCCCCGGGGAGCTGTTTTTT.

As to this clonotype: Since no conserved phenylalanine or tryptophan closes the CDR3, a read error is the likely cause. It is unclear where the CDR3 begins or ends on the DNA, so no DNA is shown, and the CDR3 is as TCRdb lists it. The chain recombines TRBV6-4 with TRBJ2-6. Inclusive of both ends, the CDR3 amounts to 8 amino acids. Per germline, CDR1 MRHNA and CDR2 SNTAGT. CDR3 sequence reads: CASSDSTS.

Ten or more counts support this clonotype. The V gene is TRBV6-5, the J gene TRBJ2-7, with 8 bases aligning to TRBD1. The J segment lost 2 bases and the V segment lost 4 bases, leaving 7 bases of the junction unmatched. This CDR3 is 15 amino acids long. Looked up from germline, CDR1 is MNHEY and CDR2 is SVGAGI. CDR3 nucleotide sequence: TGTGCCAGCAGTTCCCCCAGACAGGGGCCCTACGAGCAGTACTTC. Its translation is CASSSPRQGPYEQYF.

On this clonotype itself: The junction departs from germline at one end; a sequencing error may be responsible. The chain recombines TRBV6-1 with TRBJ2-1, with 9 bases fitting TRBD2. This CDR3 comprises 17 residues. Per germline, CDR1 MNHNS and CDR2 SASEGT. CDR3 sequence (DNA): TGTGCCAGCAGTGAAGGCCCCTTAGCGGGAGTTGATAATGAGCAGCTCTTC. Translation gives CASSEGPLAGVDNEQLF.

Comment on this clonotype: Germline and junction disagree at one end, which may indicate a read error. The chain has TRBV19 and TRBJ1-1; D remains ambiguous. This CDR3 region has 13 residues. CDR1 and CDR2 (germline): LNHDA, SQIVND (reference sequence). The CDR3: CASSIRENTEASF. The CDR3 DNA sequence: TGCGCCAGTAGTATCCGGGAGAACACTGAAGCTTCCTTT. The full variable domain, completed using reference TRBV19 and TRBJ1-1, is DGGITQSPKYLFRKEGQNVTLSCEQNLNHDAMYWYRQDPGQGLRLIYYSQIVNDFQKGDIAEGYSVSREKKESFPLTVTSAQKNPTAFYLCASSIRENTEASFGQGTRLTVV.

This clonotype was observed many times. This chain joins TRBV19 and TRBJ2-3; D uncertain. Germline CDR1 and CDR2: LNHDA and SQIVND (reference sequence). The CDR3 is 15 amino acids. Trimming took 1 base from V and 1 from J, leaving 9 bases between them. This chain's CDR3 is CASSIAQMGTDTQYF. The CDR3 region has the DNA TGTGCCAGTAGTATAGCTCAAATGGGCACAGATACGCAGTATTTT.

Many counts were recorded for this clonotype. V usage is TRBV29-1 and J usage is TRBJ2-7; 9 bases map to TRBD1. The CDR3 consists of 14 residues. CDR1 and CDR2 from the germline V gene are SQVTM and ANQGSEA. The junction had 12 bases not matched to a gene; V was cut back by 7 bases and J by 5 bases. This CDR3 is CSAVSLDRGNEQYF. In DNA form, the CDR3 reads TGCAGCGCTGTTTCCCTGGACAGGGGCAACGAGCAGTACTTC.

This clonotype has a count of ten or more. The gene calls are TRBV20-1 and TRBJ2-7, with TRBD2 matching over 14 bases. Germline loops: CDR1 DFQATT, CDR2 SNEGSKA (reference sequence). J lost 3 bases, V lost 1 base, and 5 bases had no gene match. This CDR3 is 16 amino acids long. CDR3 DNA: TGCAGTGCTAGAGGACCGGGACTAGCGGGAGTCTACGAGCAGTACTTC. Translation gives CSARGPGLAGVYEQYF.

This clonotype was seen repeatedly, ten times or more. The chain recombines TRBV19 with TRBJ2-7; 7 bases line up with TRBD1. Per germline, CDR1 LNHDA and CDR2 SQIVND (reference sequence). This CDR3 spans 14 amino acids. Losses at the gene ends were 3 bases for V and 7 bases for J; bases not matched to a gene: 9. DNA for the CDR3: TGTGCCAGTAGTATCCGACAGGGAACGGGGGAGCAGTACTTC. Protein product: CASSIRQGTGEQYF.

The chain couples TRBV7-3 to TRBJ2-7, with 8 nucleotides matching TRBD2. The germline CDR1 and CDR2 sequences are SGHTA and FQGTGA. With V trimmed by 5 bases and J by 7 bases, 13 bases remained unmatched. The CDR3 extends over 15 amino acids. The CDR3 reads CASSLMASGPQEQYF. The CDR3 DNA reads as TGTGCCAGCAGCCTCATGGCTAGCGGGCCCCAGGAGCAGTACTTC.

This clonotype was seen ten or more times. The gene calls are TRBV19 and TRBJ2-5; 7 bases agree with TRBD2. This CDR3 spans 13 amino acids. Germline V lookup: CDR1 LNHDA, CDR2 SQIVND (reference sequence). J was trimmed by 9 bases and V by 6 bases; bases with no gene match: 10. The chain's CDR3 is CASSPDAAGAQYF. The CDR3 DNA follows: TGTGCCAGTAGCCCGGACGCGGCGGGAGCCCAGTACTTC.

The CDR3 DNA follows: TGTGCCACCAGCAGTCCTAGCGGGAGGGTCGGGGGGACCAACTATGGCTACACCTTC. It codes for CATSSPSGRVGGTNYGYTF. This chain uses TRBV15 with TRBJ1-2; D may be TRBD1 (5 bases). Germline CDR1 and CDR2: LNHNV and YYDKDF (reference sequence). CDR3 length equals 19 residues. V lost 3 bases, J lost 2 bases, and 25 bases lay in between.